Sequencing of this T cell receptor beta chain was carried out in a study of blood T cells in healthy people across ages. Trimming removed 6 bases from V and 3 bases from J, with 14 bases in between. Germline V gene lookup returns CDR1 MDHEN and CDR2 SYDVKM. The CDR3 sequence is 14 residues long. Using a J-beta primer mix together with a sample-barcoded 5' primer, a second PCR was run for about 7 to 12 cycles. With 12 random nucleotides, a template-switch adaptor tagged each individual cDNA molecule. TCRdb called the 5' RACE reads again in MiXCR, with one record for every CDR3 protein. This table holds about 1.1 million distinct CDR3 sequences, about two fifths found once.

The sample comprised blood. V gene TRBV28 combines with J gene TRBJ1-2; D is unresolved. This sequence originates from a man aged 18 to 30 in good health. CDR3 residues: CASSTDRIHYGYTF. The CDR3 coding sequence is TGTGCCAGCAGCACGGACCGGATCCACTATGGCTACACCTTC.